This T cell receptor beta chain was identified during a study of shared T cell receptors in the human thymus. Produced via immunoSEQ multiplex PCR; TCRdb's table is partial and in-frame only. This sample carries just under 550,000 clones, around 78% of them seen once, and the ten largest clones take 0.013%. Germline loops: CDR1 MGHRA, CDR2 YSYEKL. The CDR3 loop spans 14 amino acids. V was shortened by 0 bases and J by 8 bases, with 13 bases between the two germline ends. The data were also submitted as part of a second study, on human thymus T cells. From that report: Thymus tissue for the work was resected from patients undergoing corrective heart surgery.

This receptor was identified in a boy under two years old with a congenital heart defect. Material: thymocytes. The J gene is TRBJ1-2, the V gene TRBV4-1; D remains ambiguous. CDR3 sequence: CASSQEHAGIGYTF. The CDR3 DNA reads TGCGCCAGCAGCCAAGAGCACGCCGGGATCGGCTACACCTTC.